The 26 T cell receptor beta chains listed next were all sequenced from one sample in a study of a mutant IDH1 vaccine in newly diagnosed glioma. Produced via immunoSEQ multiplex PCR; TCRdb's table is partial and in-frame only. The top ten hold approximately 2.9% of the sample, which has roughly 40,000 clones, about 89% seen once. What these receptors recognize is not known. Indicated time point: week 5, during vaccination. With topical imiquimod, each dose of the vaccine consisted of 300 ug of mutant IDH1 20-mer peptide. The sample in question was PBMCs, obtained from a glioma patient whose treatment included an IDH1 peptide vaccine. Source of these receptors: a man between 45 and 60 years old with glioma.

This sequence joins TRBV5-6 and TRBJ1-5; tentative D call: TRBD1 (5 bases). Germline CDR1 and CDR2: SGHDT and YYEEEE. The CDR3 consists of 16 residues. Trimming left V 0 bases short and J 5 bases short, with 15 bases between. CDR3 loop: CASSLALGRGDQPQHF. As DNA, the CDR3 is TGTGCCAGCAGCTTGGCTCTAGGGCGGGGGGATCAGCCCCAGCATTTT.

J is TRBJ2-5 and V is TRBV30; tentative D call: TRBD1 (6 bases). Trimming removed 2 bases from V and 3 bases from J, with 16 bases in between. The CDR3 extends over 15 amino acids. Germline loops: CDR1 GTSNPN, CDR2 SVGIG (reference sequence). CDR3 sequence: CAWSSQGRGKETQYF. CDR3 in DNA: TGTGCCTGGAGTTCCCAGGGAAGGGGGAAAGAGACCCAGTACTTC.

The rearrangement uses TRBV4-1 and TRBJ1-2; TRBD1 agrees at 9 bases. There are 16 residues in the CDR3. V lost 3 bases, J lost 5 bases, and 10 bases stayed unmatched. Germline V gene data show CDR1 as MGHRA and CDR2 as YSYEKL. CDR3 region: CASSHPAGTGLYGYTF. CDR3 sequence (DNA): TGCGCCAGCAGCCATCCGGCTGGGACAGGGCTGTATGGCTACACCTTC.

V gene TRBV5-1 combines with J gene TRBJ2-3, with D unclear. The CDR3 covers 14 residues. V was clipped by 6 bases and J by 1 base, with 12 bases between them. The germline gives CDR1 SGHRS, CDR2 YFSETQ. This CDR3 is CASTLGGGTDTQYF. The CDR3 DNA follows: TGCGCCAGCACCCTCGGTGGCGGCACAGATACGCAGTATTTT.

This rearrangement joins TRBV5-1 to TRBJ2-2; no definite D call. V lost 0 bases and J lost 8, with 17 bases in between. The CDR3 contains 16 residues. Looked up from germline, CDR1 is SGHRS and CDR2 is YFSETQ. The CDR3, as DNA: TGCGCCAGCAGCTTGGGGCGCACCGGGTCGGCTGGGGAGCTGTTTTTT. This codes for CASSLGRTGSAGELFF.

The genes are TRBV7-9 and TRBJ1-5; no clear D. V lost 6 bases and J lost 1, with 10 bases in between. The CDR3 length is 14 residues. Germline V gene sequence: CDR1 SEHNR, CDR2 FQNEAQ (reference sequence). In nucleotides, the CDR3 is TGTGCCAGCAGACCGGACGGGAGCAATCAGCCCCAGCATTTT. As protein: CASRPDGSNQPQHF.

The chain carries TRBV7-3 and TRBJ1-5; D gene ambiguous. Looked up from germline, CDR1 is SGHTA and CDR2 is FQGTGA. Trimming took 6 bases from V and 6 from J, leaving 15 bases between them. The CDR3 is 14 residues long. The CDR3 reads CASRGPRSAQPQHF. DNA of the CDR3: TGTGCCAGCAGAGGACCGAGATCGGCTCAGCCCCAGCATTTT.

V is TRBV27 and J is TRBJ2-7; a weak D match, TRBD2 (7 bases). The CDR3 extends over 16 amino acids. The V end lost 6 bases, the J end lost 2 bases, and 20 bases lay between the germline ends. From germline, CDR1 is MNHEY and CDR2 SMNVEV (reference sequence). As DNA, the CDR3 is TGTGCCAGCAGCCTCCGGGGGGCGGGGATACCCTACGAGCAGTACTTC. Translated: CASSLRGAGIPYEQYF.

The chain combines TRBV2 with TRBJ2-7; no reliable D call. CDR1 SNHLY and CDR2 FYNNEI come from the germline V gene. The CDR3 loop spans 14 amino acids. Trimming removed 1 base at V and 2 bases at J, with 9 bases between. The CDR3 loop is CASSEVGSTYEQYF. The CDR3, as DNA: TGTGCCAGCAGTGAAGTCGGATCGACCTACGAGCAGTACTTC.

V usage is TRBV7-9 and J usage is TRBJ1-2; 9 bases are shared with TRBD1. CDR1 is SEHNR, CDR2 FQNEAQ, per germline (reference sequence). Losses at the gene ends were 3 bases for V and 7 bases for J; bases not matched to a gene: 3. The CDR3 length is 13 residues. DNA for the CDR3: TGTGCCAGCAGCTTCGGGACAGGGCTTGGCTACACCTTC. Translation: CASSFGTGLGYTF.

The chain is built from TRBV5-1 and TRBJ2-5; D possibly corresponds to TRBD1 (5 bases). V gave up 7 bases and J gave up 2 bases, with 6 bases separating them. The CDR3 spans 11 residues. The V gene's germline CDR1 is SGHRS and CDR2 YFSETQ. The CDR3 loop reads CASRQQETQYF. In nucleotides, the CDR3 is TGCGCCAGCCGACAGCAAGAGACCCAGTACTTC.

The chain couples TRBV4-2 to TRBJ2-3; tentatively, D is TRBD2 (6 bases). V was clipped by 4 bases and J by 2 bases, with 16 bases between them. Germline CDR1 and CDR2: LGHNA and YNFKEQ. The CDR3 length is 16 residues. The CDR3 DNA reads as TGTGCCAGCAGCCCCGGGGTAGCGGACCCCACAGATACGCAGTATTTT. This translates into CASSPGVADPTDTQYF.

The chain is built from TRBV2 and TRBJ1-1; D perhaps matches TRBD1 (6 bases). CDR1 is SNHLY, CDR2 FYNNEI, per germline. The CDR3 loop spans 14 amino acids. Between the trimmed V and J ends, which lost 4 bases and 3 bases, there was a span of 12 bases. Written as DNA, the CDR3 is TGTGCCAGCAGTGTCGACCCAGGGGACACTGAAGCTTTCTTT. Encoded protein: CASSVDPGDTEAFF.

This clone has more than one count but fewer than ten. CDR3 loop: CAISGRLAEETQYF. DNA for the CDR3: TGTGCCATCAGTGGGCGGCTAGCGGAAGAGACCCAGTACTTC. The V call is TRBV10-3, the J call TRBJ2-5; 7 bases are shared with TRBD2. Germline V gives CDR1 ENHRY, CDR2 SYGVKD. This CDR3 comprises 14 residues. Trimming at V came to 4 bases and at J to 3 bases, leaving 5 bases not matched to a gene.

The rearrangement uses TRBV2 and TRBJ1-2; no clear D. Germline V lookup: CDR1 SNHLY, CDR2 FYNNEI. Trimming removed 0 bases from V and 8 bases from J, with 16 bases in between. The CDR3 sequence is 15 residues long. Here the CDR3 reads CASSEALPGRGGYTF. The CDR3 nucleotides read TGTGCCAGCAGTGAAGCGCTTCCGGGAAGAGGGGGCTACACCTTC.

The chain joins TRBV5-6 to TRBJ2-1; 9 nucleotides align to TRBD2. CDR1 SGHDT and CDR2 YYEEEE come from the germline V gene. With V trimmed by 4 bases and J by 13 bases, 6 bases remained unmatched. CDR3 size: 12 residues. CDR3 residues: CASSQSAGGQFF. As DNA, the CDR3 is TGTGCCAGCAGCCAGTCAGCGGGAGGCCAGTTCTTC.

This clone was picked up one time. Mismatch with germline at one junction end may stem from a read error. J is TRBJ1-2 and V is TRBV7-7; D possibly corresponds to TRBD1 (5 bases). Germline loops: CDR1 SSHAT, CDR2 FNYEAQ (reference sequence). The length of the CDR3 is 16 residues. The CDR3 loop is CASSFLPGPTNYGYTF. The CDR3 DNA follows: TGTGCTAGCAGCTTTCTCCCGGGACCGACTAACTATGGCTACACCTTC. The whole variable domain, remainder taken from reference TRBV7-7 and TRBJ1-2, is GAGVSQSPRYKVTKRGQDVTLRCDPISSHATLYWYQQALGQGPEFLTYFNYEAQPDKSGLPSDRFSAERPEGSISTLTIQRTEQRDSAMYRCASSFLPGPTNYGYTFGSGTRLTVV.

The chain joins TRBV19 to TRBJ1-5; no reliable D call. Trimming removed 3 bases from V and 0 bases from J, with 9 bases in between. CDR1 LNHDA and CDR2 SQIVND come from the germline V gene (reference sequence). The CDR3 is 15 residues long. For the CDR3, the DNA is TGTGCCAGTAGTATTGGGAGGGTTAGCAATCAGCCCCAGCATTTT. It codes for CASSIGRVSNQPQHF.

The V call is TRBV7-9, the J call TRBJ1-2; D not certain. CDR1 SEHNR and CDR2 FQNEAQ come from the germline V gene (reference sequence). The CDR3 loop spans 16 amino acids. The germline V and J ends were trimmed by 1 base and 7 bases, with 19 bases remaining between them. CDR3 sequence: CASSLVGSLIDAGYTF. The CDR3 nucleotides read TGTGCCAGCAGCTTAGTTGGCAGCCTCATAGACGCTGGCTACACCTTC.

The chain links TRBV5-4 to TRBJ2-3; weak D call: TRBD2 (7 bases). This CDR3 has 15 amino acids. V was trimmed by 2 bases and J by 5 bases, leaving 15 bases between them. CDR1 is SGHNT, CDR2 YYREEE, per germline (reference sequence). The CDR3 DNA is TGTGCCAGCAGCTTCGCGGGGGCTCGGGAAGATACGCAGTATTTT. It yields the protein CASSFAGAREDTQYF.

This chain links TRBV5-1 with TRBJ2-7, with no clear D. Deletions cut 0 bases from V and 0 bases from J, with 13 bases between. CDR1 is SGHRS and CDR2 is YFSETQ in the germline V gene. The CDR3 is 16 residues long. The CDR3 DNA reads as TGCGCCAGCAGCTTGGGGGCGGCAGACGGCTCCTACGAGCAGTACTTC. This sequence encodes CASSLGAADGSYEQYF.

The chain recombines TRBV19 with TRBJ1-2, with D maybe TRBD1 (6 bases). V lost 6 bases and J 4 bases, leaving 15 bases between the germline ends. Germline CDR1 reads LNHDA; CDR2 reads SQIVND (reference sequence). This CDR3 spans 14 amino acids. CDR3 loop: CASRPGGGSYGYTF. DNA of the CDR3: TGTGCCAGTAGACCGGGAGGGGGAAGCTATGGCTACACCTTC.

CDR3 coding DNA: TGCAGCGTTGTCCGGCTAGCGGGGAACAATGAGCAGTTCTTC. It translates to CSVVRLAGNNEQFF. The chain carries TRBV29-1 and TRBJ2-1; TRBD2 matches 9 bases. This CDR3 spans 14 amino acids. The trim removed 4 bases at V and 5 bases at J, leaving 6 bases unmatched. Per germline, CDR1 SQVTM and CDR2 ANQGSEA.

The chain joins TRBV2 to TRBJ2-7; 9 nucleotides line up with TRBD2. J gave up 5 bases and V 4 bases, and 9 bases lay outside the gene matches. In germline, CDR1 is SNHLY, CDR2 FYNNEI. This CDR3 is built from 15 residues. CDR3 DNA sequence: TGTGCCAGCAGTGCCTTCGGTAGCGGGAGAAACGAGCAGTACTTC. It is translated as CASSAFGSGRNEQYF.

This chain links TRBV6-4 with TRBJ2-6; possible D gene TRBD1, 6 bases. Germline lookup yields CDR1 MRHNA and CDR2 SNTAGT. The V and J ends lost 2 bases and 0 bases respectively, with 11 bases between them. CDR3 length: 17 residues. The DNA for the CDR3 is TGTGCCAGCAGTGACGGACAGTCCAGCTCTGGGGCCAACGTCCTGACTTTC. This encodes CASSDGQSSSGANVLTF.

This chain connects TRBV5-1 to TRBJ1-1; D gene unclear. Germline CDR1 reads SGHRS; CDR2 reads YFSETQ. V gave up 1 base and J gave up 1 base, with 11 bases separating them. The CDR3 length is 15 residues. The CDR3 is CASSLTAGGNTEAFF. The CDR3 DNA reads as TGCGCCAGCAGCTTGACGGCGGGAGGGAACACTGAAGCTTTCTTT. The variable domain in full, with the rest retrieved from reference TRBV5-1 and TRBJ1-1, is KAGVTQTPRYLIKTRGQQVTLSCSPISGHRSVSWYQQTPGQGLQFLFEYFSETQRNKGNFPGRFSGRQFSNSRSEMNVSTLELGDSALYLCASSLTAGGNTEAFFGQGTRLTVV.